This TCR beta chain was sequenced for a study of control samples from healthy donors and cancer patients. The CDR3 runs to 14 residues. V lost 4 bases to trimming and J lost 3 bases, with 13 bases between them. The germline gives CDR1 GTSNPN, CDR2 SVGIG (reference sequence). This clone was seen a single time. Assay used: immunoSEQ multiplex PCR; TCRdb lists only in-frame clones, some missing. This sample has some 120,000 clones, with 85% to 95% found just once. V and J are TRBV30 and TRBJ1-5, with D possibly TRBD1 on 5 matching bases. What was sequenced was blood. This clonotype originated in a man aged 18-30 years in good health. The CDR3 spells CAWTRRGSNQPQHF. In DNA form, the CDR3 reads TGTGCCTGGACTCGCCGGGGCTCCAATCAGCCCCAGCATTTT. Together with reference TRBV30 and TRBJ1-5, the CDR3 gives the full variable domain: SQTIHQWPATLVQPVGSPLSLECTVEGTSNPNLYWYRQAAGRGLQLLFYSVGIGQISSEVPQNLSASRPQDRQFILSSKKLLLSDSGFYLCAWTRRGSNQPQHFGDGTRLSIL.